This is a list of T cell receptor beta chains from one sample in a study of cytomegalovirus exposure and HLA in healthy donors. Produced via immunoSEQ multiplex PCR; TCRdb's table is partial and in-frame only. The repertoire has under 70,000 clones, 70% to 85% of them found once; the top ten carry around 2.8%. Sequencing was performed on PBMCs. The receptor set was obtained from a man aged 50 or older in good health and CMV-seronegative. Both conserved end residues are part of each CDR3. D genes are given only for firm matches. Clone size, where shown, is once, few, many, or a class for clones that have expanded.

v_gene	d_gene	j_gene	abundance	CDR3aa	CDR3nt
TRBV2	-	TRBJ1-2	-	CASSQGRFGYGYTF	TGTGCCAGCAGTCAGGGAAGGTTTGGGTATGGCTACACCTTC
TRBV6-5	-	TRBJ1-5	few	CASSPDRLNQPQHF	TGTGCCAGCAGCCCCGACAGGCTAAATCAGCCCCAGCATTTT
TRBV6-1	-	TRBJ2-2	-	CASSVYTGELFF	TGTGCCAGCAGTGTCTACACCGGGGAGCTGTTTTTT
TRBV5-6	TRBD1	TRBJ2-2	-	CASSLAAGTGALGLFF	TGTGCCAGCAGCTTGGCCGCAGGGACAGGAGCCTTGGGGCTGTTTTTT
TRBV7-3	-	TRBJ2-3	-	CASSLEGRGTDTQYF	TGTGCCAGCAGCTTAGAGGGAAGGGGCACAGATACGCAGTATTTT
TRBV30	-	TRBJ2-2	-	CAWSVVGRKGELFF	TGTGCCTGGAGTGTTGTGGGGCGAAAGGGGGAGCTGTTTTTT
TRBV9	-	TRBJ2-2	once	CASSVAGATGELFF	TGTGCCAGCAGCGTAGCAGGGGCCACCGGGGAGCTGTTTTTT
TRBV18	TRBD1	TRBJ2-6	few	CASSTLKPGQGHSGANVLTF	TGTGCCAGCTCAACACTAAAACCGGGACAGGGTCACTCTGGGGCCAACGTCCTGACTTTC
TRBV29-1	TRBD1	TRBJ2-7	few	CSVGRDRGSYEQYF	TGCAGCGTTGGCCGAGACAGGGGATCCTACGAGCAGTACTTC
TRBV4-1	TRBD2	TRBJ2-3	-	CASSPSEVAGGTDTQYF	TGCGCCAGCAGCCCCAGCGAAGTAGCGGGGGGCACGGATACGCAGTATTTT
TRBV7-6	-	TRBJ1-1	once	CASRRGGTEAFF	TGTGCCAGCAGGAGGGGGGGGACTGAAGCTTTCTTT
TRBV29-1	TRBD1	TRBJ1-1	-	CSARQGPDTEAFF	TGCAGCGCTAGACAGGGGCCGGACACTGAAGCTTTCTTT
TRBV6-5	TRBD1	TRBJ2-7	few	CASSYWTGGPYEQYF	TGTGCCAGCAGTTACTGGACAGGGGGCCCCTACGAGCAGTACTTC
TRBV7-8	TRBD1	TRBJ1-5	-	CATGTGESQPQHF	TGTGCCACCGGGACAGGTGAGAGTCAGCCCCAGCATTTT
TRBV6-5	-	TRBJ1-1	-	CASSYSTGEAFF	TGTGCCAGCAGTTACTCTACGGGGGAAGCTTTCTTT
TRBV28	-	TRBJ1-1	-	CASSATGSRLGTEAFF	TGTGCCAGCAGTGCCACAGGGTCTCGTTTGGGCACTGAAGCTTTCTTT
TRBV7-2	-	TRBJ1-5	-	CASSPQGAAFGNQPQHF	TGTGCCAGCAGCCCGCAAGGGGCCGCTTTTGGCAATCAGCCCCAGCATTTT